One sample yielded the 25 T cell receptor beta chains listed below, sequenced in a study of blood T cell repertoires in COVID-19. Method: immunoSEQ multiplex PCR; TCRdb's copy keeps in-frame clones and lacks some. The sample includes 250,000 to 300,000 clones, around 81% of them seen just once. Sequencing input: peripheral blood. These receptors all stem from an older woman with active or convalescent COVID-19.

The chain combines TRBV19 with TRBJ2-5; TRBD1 matches at 9 bases. J gave up 4 bases and V 3 bases, and 6 bases lay outside the gene matches. This CDR3 region has 15 residues. CDR1 is LNHDA and CDR2 is SQIVND in the germline V gene (reference sequence). CDR3 DNA: TGTGCCAGTAGTATCTGGGGACAGGGAGGAGAGACCCAGTACTTC. This translates into CASSIWGQGGETQYF.

The chain is built from TRBV11-3 and TRBJ1-2; D is unresolved. V shed 1 base and J shed 6 bases, with 9 bases lying between them. Germline loops: CDR1 SGHNT, CDR2 YENEEA. The CDR3 is 13 residues long. Written as DNA, the CDR3 is TGTGCCAGCAGCTTAGGGGAGGGTAATGGCTACACCTTC. Translated: CASSLGEGNGYTF.

This chain uses TRBV21-1 with TRBJ1-1; TRBD1, as called in the table, went unchecked against the DNA. TRBV21-1 is marked as a pseudogene. CDR3 length: 18 amino acids. The CDR3 here is CASSKTLWRTGMNTEAFF. The CDR3 coding sequence is TGTGCCAGCAGCAAAACGCTTTGGAGGACAGGGATGAACACTGAAGCTTTCTTT.

The chain couples TRBV27 to TRBJ2-2; 8 positions match TRBD2. CDR1 MNHEY and CDR2 SMNVEV come from the germline V gene (reference sequence). The length of the CDR3 is 14 residues. V lost 7 bases, J lost 4 bases, and 5 bases stayed unmatched. The CDR3 spells CASKRGGPTGELFF. The CDR3 DNA is TGTGCCAGCAAACGGGGGGGCCCCACCGGGGAGCTGTTTTTT.

The chain has TRBV11-2 and TRBJ1-6, with D uncertain. CDR3 length equals 15 residues. Germline V CDR1 and CDR2: SGHAT, FQNNGV. V dropped 5 bases and J dropped 0 bases, with 8 bases sitting between them. CDR3 amino acids: CASSQRSSYNSPLHF. The CDR3 nucleotides read TGTGCCAGCAGCCAACGGAGCTCCTATAATTCACCCCTCCACTTT. Using reference TRBV11-2 and TRBJ1-6 for the parts outside the CDR3, the full variable domain is EAGVAQSPRYKIIEKRQSVAFWCNPISGHATLYWYQQILGQGPKLLIQFQNNGVVDDSQLPKDRFSAERLKGVDSTLKIQPAKLEDSAVYLCASSQRSSYNSPLHFGNGTRLTVT.

This chain connects TRBV18 to TRBJ2-1, with TRBD1 identical over 8 bases. Germline loops: CDR1 KGHSH, CDR2 LQKENI. The CDR3 spans 16 residues. V dropped 2 bases and J dropped 3; count of bases not matched to a gene: 6. The CDR3 nucleotides are TGTGCCAGCTCACCAAGTCAGGGGGCGATCTACAATGAGCAGTTCTTC. It encodes CASSPSQGAIYNEQFF. Looking up the rest from reference TRBV18 and TRBJ2-1 gives the full variable domain: NAGVMQNPRHLVRRRGQEARLRCSPMKGHSHVYWYRQLPEEGLKFMVYLQKENIIDESGMPKERFSAEFPKEGPSILRIQQVVRGDSAAYFCASSPSQGAIYNEQFFGPGTRLTVL.

This chain connects TRBV9 to TRBJ1-6; D ambiguous. CDR1 is SGDLS and CDR2 is YYNGEE in the germline V gene. CDR3 length: 13 residues. The V end was cut by 4 bases, the J end by 9 bases, with 11 bases between. In DNA, the CDR3 is TGTGCCAGCAGCACAAGACAAGCTTCACCCCTCCACTTT. As protein: CASSTRQASPLHF.

The chain links TRBV7-6 to TRBJ1-2, with D possibly matching TRBD1 (6 bases). Germline V CDR1 and CDR2: SGHVS, FNYEAQ. The V and J ends lost 1 base and 0 bases respectively, with 15 bases between them. This CDR3 is 17 amino acids long. CDR3 in DNA: TGTGCCAGCAGCTTAGTTCGCCCGGACAGCCCTAACTATGGCTACACCTTC. As protein: CASSLVRPDSPNYGYTF.

The CDR3 protein is CASSLALNGKETQYF. CDR3 DNA sequence: TGTGCCAGCAGCTTAGCTCTGAACGGGAAAGAGACCCAGTACTTC. The genes are TRBV7-6 and TRBJ2-5; TRBD2 might be the D (5 bases). Trimming cost V 0 bases and J 3 bases, with 11 bases left between them. This CDR3 has 15 residues. Germline loops: CDR1 SGHVS, CDR2 FNYEAQ.

V usage is TRBV5-5 and J usage is TRBJ1-3, with D uncertain. The CDR3 runs 16 residues. The V end lost 4 bases, the J end lost 3 bases, and 17 bases lay between the germline ends. Germline CDR1 reads SGHKS; CDR2 reads YYEKEE (reference sequence). CDR3 in amino acids: CASSHAPPGDGNTIYF. The CDR3 coding sequence is TGTGCCAGCAGCCACGCGCCCCCAGGCGATGGAAACACCATATATTTT.

This clone was seen a handful of times. The chain carries TRBV9 and TRBJ1-6, with 8 bases lining up with TRBD1. The germline CDR1 and CDR2 sequences are SGDLS and YYNGEE. The CDR3 has 16 amino acids. V was clipped by 3 bases and J by 4 bases; unmatched bases: 6. CDR3 bases: TGTGCCAGCAGCGCCAGGGGGCCTCGGTATAATTCACCCCTCCACTTT. Translating gives CASSARGPRYNSPLHF.

V gene TRBV4-3 combines with J gene TRBJ2-2; D unresolved. V was shortened by 0 bases and J by 8 bases, with 10 bases between the two germline ends. Germline V lookup: CDR1 LGHNA, CDR2 YSLEER. The CDR3 contains 14 residues. As DNA, the CDR3 is TGCGCCAGCAGCCAAGATTCGGGTGAAGGGGAGCTGTTTTTT. It yields the protein CASSQDSGEGELFF.

The chain carries TRBV29-1 and TRBJ1-5; D uncertain. Germline V gives CDR1 SQVTM, CDR2 ANQGSEA. V was trimmed by 4 bases and J by 4 bases, leaving 11 bases between them. CDR3 length: 13 residues. CDR3: CSVGDSLNQPQHF. Written as DNA, the CDR3 is TGCAGCGTTGGCGACTCCCTAAATCAGCCCCAGCATTTT.

This chain connects TRBV19 to TRBJ2-7, with a weak D call TRBD2 (5 bases). Germline V gene sequence: CDR1 LNHDA, CDR2 SQIVND (reference sequence). The CDR3 has 13 residues. V gave up 5 bases and J gave up 6 bases, with 14 bases separating them. CDR3 loop: CASSSGLRGEQYF. CDR3 DNA sequence: TGTGCCAGTAGTTCCGGACTCCGCGGCGAGCAGTACTTC.

This chain uses TRBV14 with TRBJ2-1; D uncertain. V lost 4 bases, J lost 9 bases, and 16 bases lay in between. Germline loops: CDR1 SGHDN, CDR2 FVKESK. This CDR3 has 14 amino acids. The CDR3 sequence is CASSLLGVGAEQFF. The CDR3 coding sequence is TGTGCCAGCAGCCTTTTAGGAGTAGGTGCTGAGCAGTTCTTC.

Only a few counts were recorded for this clone. CDR3 in DNA: TGCGCCAGCAGTGGAACTTGGGGGGGCCCTGAAGCTTTCTTT. Its translation: CASSGTWGGPEAFF. The chain couples TRBV4-1 to TRBJ1-1; possibly TRBD1 for D (6 bases). V lost 6 bases, J lost 6 bases, and 17 bases lay in between. CDR1 is MGHRA, CDR2 YSYEKL, per germline. The length of the CDR3 is 14 residues.

V gene TRBV7-2 combines with J gene TRBJ2-7; possible D gene TRBD1, 8 bases. Per the germline V gene, CDR1 is SGHTA and CDR2 is FQGNSA. The CDR3 covers 14 residues. With 7 bases removed from V and 0 bases from J, the gap between germline ends came to 13 bases. The CDR3 sequence: CASKRDRSSYEQYF. The CDR3 DNA sequence: TGTGCCAGCAAGCGGGACAGGAGCTCCTACGAGCAGTACTTC.

The V and J genes are TRBV7-6 and TRBJ2-5, with D unresolved. The germline V gene encodes CDR1 SGHVS and CDR2 FNYEAQ. Trimming pared 0 bases from V and 2 bases from J, leaving 7 bases between. This CDR3 comprises 14 residues. The CDR3 sequence: CASSLAVGQETQYF. Here the CDR3 DNA reads TGTGCCAGCAGCTTAGCAGTCGGTCAAGAGACCCAGTACTTC. Full variable domain (missing parts from reference TRBV7-6 and TRBJ2-5): GAGVSQSPRYKVTKRGQDVALRCDPISGHVSLYWYRQALGQGPEFLTYFNYEAQQDKSGLPNDRFSAERPEGSISTLTIQRTEQRDSAMYRCASSLAVGQETQYFGPGTRLLVL.

The V call is TRBV10-3, the J call TRBJ1-1, with 8 nucleotides matching TRBD1. Germline V CDR1 and CDR2: ENHRY, SYGVKD. V trimming: 3 bases; J trimming: 3 bases; junction bases outside the gene matches: 9. This CDR3 comprises 16 residues. This chain's CDR3 is CAISDGQGHDDTEAFF. CDR3 nucleotides: TGTGCCATCAGTGATGGACAGGGTCACGACGACACTGAAGCTTTCTTT.

This rearrangement joins TRBV19 to TRBJ2-1, with 10 bases that match TRBD2. The V gene's germline CDR1 is LNHDA and CDR2 SQIVND (reference sequence). V lost 3 bases and J lost 5; bases outside the gene matches: 4. This CDR3 has 15 amino acids. CDR3 sequence reads: CASSISGGPHNEQFF. The CDR3 region has the DNA TGTGCCAGTAGTATTAGCGGGGGGCCCCACAATGAGCAGTTCTTC.

The chain combines TRBV2 with TRBJ1-5; maybe TRBD1 (5 bases). The CDR3 contains 15 residues. V lost 1 base to trimming and J lost 3 bases, with 10 bases between them. The germline V gene encodes CDR1 SNHLY and CDR2 FYNNEI. The CDR3: CASSEGGTTNQPQHF. CDR3 sequence (DNA): TGTGCCAGCAGTGAAGGGGGCACTACCAATCAGCCCCAGCATTTT.

The chain has TRBV28 and TRBJ2-1, with D possibly TRBD1 on 6 matching bases. This CDR3 is built from 16 residues. CDR1 is MDHEN and CDR2 is SYDVKM in the germline V gene. V shed 5 bases and J shed 3 bases, with 17 bases lying between them. The CDR3: CASSNLQGGDYNEQFF. CDR3 DNA: TGTGCCAGCAGTAACCTACAGGGTGGGGACTACAATGAGCAGTTCTTC. Together with reference TRBV28 and TRBJ2-1, the CDR3 gives the full variable domain: DVKVTQSSRYLVKRTGEKVFLECVQDMDHENMFWYRQDPGLGLRLIYFSYDVKMKEKGDIPEGYSVSREKKERFSLILESASTNQTSMYLCASSNLQGGDYNEQFFGPGTRLTVL.

J is TRBJ1-2 and V is TRBV11-2, with 8 bases fitting TRBD1. The J segment lost 5 bases and the V segment lost 2 bases, leaving 13 bases of the junction unmatched. Germline V lookup: CDR1 SGHAT, CDR2 FQNNGV. The CDR3 covers 17 residues. CDR3 amino acids: CASSLPISTGDEYGYTF. In nucleotides, the CDR3 is TGTGCCAGCAGCTTACCCATATCGACAGGGGATGAGTATGGCTACACCTTC.

The genes are TRBV28 and TRBJ2-5, with 7 bases matching TRBD2. Germline lookup yields CDR1 MDHEN and CDR2 SYDVKM. The V segment lost 5 bases and the J segment 7 bases; nucleotides outside the gene matches: 13. The CDR3 contains 15 residues. CDR3 residues: CASSTLTSPGGTQYF. For the CDR3, the DNA is TGTGCCAGCAGTACCCTGACTAGCCCCGGTGGGACCCAGTACTTC.

V gene TRBV10-1 combines with J gene TRBJ1-6, with TRBD1 matching over 7 bases. This CDR3 comprises 13 residues. V lost 10 bases and J lost 3; bases outside the gene matches: 3. The V gene's germline CDR1 is WNHNN and CDR2 SYGVQD (reference sequence). CDR3 protein: CATRDSYNSPLHF. The CDR3 DNA reads TGCGCCACTCGGGACAGCTATAATTCACCCCTCCACTTT.